What follows describes a single T cell receptor (beta chain). Its antigen is not yet known. Its ends do not fully match the called genes, so a read error is possible. Bulk unsorted tissue served as the source for RNA extraction, and RNA quality was assessed using a NanoDrop ND-1000 and an Agilent 2100. All donors had newly diagnosed lung cancer, had not received prior chemotherapy, and were admitted for thoracic surgery in China between August and November 2014. Patients with previous radiotherapy or chemotherapy, or with another concurrent cancer, were excluded from the study. Surgical tissue pieces of 1-2 cm3 were preserved in RNAlater solution and stored at -80 °C until use. The CDR3 runs 13 amino acids, cysteine and phenylalanine included. The entry retains the CDR3 DNA only, 39 bases that are in frame from base 1. In the germline V gene, CDR1 corresponds to SQVTM and CDR2 to ANQGSEA. The data originate from a study of tumor and adjacent non-tumor tissue in lung cancer listed by TCRdb under 2018. With regard to the full study: By cancer type, the cohort comprised under 15 adenocarcinoma patients, 2 squamous cell carcinoma patients and 1 small cell lung cancer patient. For each patient, one tumor sample and one normal lung sample were taken, giving thirty paired specimens that underwent TCRbeta CDR3 sequencing. The 15 or so patients were aged roughly 31 to 80 years, included ten or so men and 5 women, and had TNM stage I to III disease. Sequencing produced roughly 130 million productive TCRbeta reads in total, an average of about 4 million reads per sample. The study compared bulk TCRbeta repertoires from lung tumor tissue and matched distant non-tumor lung tissue of about 15 lung cancer patients.

Library preparation employed multiplex PCR. TCRdb shows the sequencer as Illumina HiSeq 2500. TCRbeta libraries were constructed through three rounds of nested PCR with primers (Table S4) according to protocols adapted from ARM-PCR. Before sequencing, PCR products in the 200-500 bp range were cut out of the gel and cleaned up using the QIAquick gel extraction kit. On the study's bioinformatics: Trimmomatic was used to clean the reads, FLASH was used to merge the reads into complete CDR3 sequences, and MiTCR was used to assign the reads to V(D)J germline segments. VDJtools was used to compute clonal diversity as the inverse Simpson's index. Productive reads were defined as in-frame sequences without a premature stop codon. TCRdb trimmed the raw reads at Q25, called clones with MiXCR and kept productive beta chains. A single entry per CDR3 protein holds the most common genes and DNA from its merged rows. The V and J calls come from TCRdb's annotation, not from the publication. This sample has roughly 75,000 distinct CDR3 sequences in its table, and about three quarters of those were observed once. In total, the top ten clones hold less than 15% of the sample.

Beyond this particular receptor, the publication reports: Younger patients had significantly higher TCR diversity, and higher tumor TCR diversity was associated with shorter overall and disease-free survival. The methods do not name the sequencing platform or mention unique molecular identifiers. Because peripheral blood was not sequenced, the blood TCRbeta repertoires of the lung cancer patients in the study went unexamined. Significantly higher TCR diversity (inverse Simpson) was observed in tumor tissue than in normal lung tissue (approximately 440 vs 150, P = 0.0075, Mann-Whitney U test). Only roughly 14 patients were in the cohort, and the authors stated that larger samples and more detailed clinical data are needed. The top 100 clones made up a significantly larger cumulative share of the repertoire in normal lung than in tumor tissue.

The clonotype originates from a woman in her fifties or sixties with non-small cell lung cancer. The chain is assembled from TRBV29-1 and TRBJ2-7; the central 9 bases match TRBD2. Material for sequencing was lung tumor tissue. The CDR3 here reads CSITGTSHYEQCF. DNA sequence: TGCAGCATTACAGGGACTAGCCACTACGAGCAGTGCTTC.